Shown below are 22 T cell receptor beta chains from a single sample sequenced in a study of control samples from healthy donors and cancer patients. Sequencing was performed with immunoSEQ multiplex PCR; in TCRdb, only in-frame clones are kept and a portion is missing. The repertoire has about 80,000 clones, roughly 89% of them found once; the top ten carry roughly 6%. Sequenced: blood. The receptors were gathered from a man aged 50 to 60 in good health.

The chain is built from TRBV9 and TRBJ1-1; no reliable D call. Between the trimmed V and J ends, which lost 5 bases and 6 bases, there was a span of 11 bases. CDR1 is SGDLS, CDR2 YYNGEE, per germline. CDR3 length equals 12 residues. The CDR3 region has the DNA TGTGCCAGCAGTTCCTTGGCCCCTGAAGCTTTCTTT. Its translation is CASSSLAPEAFF.

The gene calls are TRBV7-2 and TRBJ1-2; 10 positions agree with TRBD1. V was pared by 2 bases and J by 2 bases, with 2 bases of the junction left unmatched. The CDR3 contains 15 residues. The germline gives CDR1 SGHTA, CDR2 FQGNSA. CDR3 sequence (DNA): TGTGCCAGCAGCTTATTGGGACAGGGGAACTATGGCTACACCTTC. Translated, it gives CASSLLGQGNYGYTF.

The CDR3 coding sequence is TGTGCCAGCAGCTTAGAGTCGGGGTTTGACTATGGCTACACCTTC. It codes for CASSLESGFDYGYTF. The chain joins TRBV7-8 to TRBJ1-2; D is undetermined. CDR1 SGHVS and CDR2 FQNEAQ come from the germline V gene. Trimming stripped 1 base from V and 3 bases from J, with 12 bases between. There are 15 residues in the CDR3.

V usage is TRBV7-8 and J usage is TRBJ2-3; either TRBD1 or TRBD2 may fit D (5 bases each). The V and J ends lost 5 bases and 7 bases respectively, with 25 bases between them. This CDR3 is built from 17 residues. Germline V gene lookup returns CDR1 SGHVS and CDR2 FQNEAQ. The CDR3 loop reads CASSLSRGPGPVNTQYF. The CDR3 nucleotides read TGTGCCAGCAGCCTGAGCCGGGGACCGGGGCCCGTTAATACGCAGTATTTT.

The chain joins TRBV19 to TRBJ2-7; 8 bases map to TRBD1. Germline V gives CDR1 LNHDA, CDR2 SQIVND (reference sequence). V shed 4 bases and J 1 base; nucleotides not matched to a gene: 3. The CDR3 length is 14 residues. CDR3 amino acids: CASSRGQESYEQYF. As DNA, the CDR3 is TGTGCCAGTAGTAGGGGACAGGAGTCCTACGAGCAGTACTTC.

CDR3 in DNA: TGTGCCTGGAGTCAGGGGAACCCACCCCTCTCCTACGAGCAGTACTTC. It is translated as CAWSQGNPPLSYEQYF. This rearrangement joins TRBV30 to TRBJ2-7, with D tentatively TRBD1 (6 bases). The V end was cut by 2 bases, the J end by 0 bases, with 17 bases between. The CDR3 is 16 residues long. The germline V gene has CDR1 GTSNPN and CDR2 SVGIG (reference sequence).

V usage is TRBV5-1 and J usage is TRBJ1-6; TRBD1 is a possible D gene (6 bases). The germline V and J ends were trimmed by 1 base and 3 bases, with 8 bases remaining between them. From germline, CDR1 is SGHRS and CDR2 YFSETQ. CDR3 length: 15 residues. The CDR3 sequence is CASSLRGDYNSPLHF. In DNA form, the CDR3 reads TGCGCCAGCAGCTTGAGGGGGGACTATAATTCACCCCTCCACTTT.

The rearrangement joins TRBV9 to TRBJ1-2; TRBD1 agrees at 8 bases. This CDR3 is built from 15 residues. Germline V gene lookup returns CDR1 SGDLS and CDR2 YYNGEE. V lost 3 bases and J lost 8; bases outside the gene matches: 12. As DNA, the CDR3 is TGTGCCAGCAGCGCCAATATACAGGGGGTCGGCGGCTACACCTTC. It is translated as CASSANIQGVGGYTF.

The J gene is TRBJ1-2, the V gene TRBV29-1; a weak D match, TRBD1 (6 bases). CDR1 is SQVTM and CDR2 is ANQGSEA in the germline V gene. The CDR3 is 12 residues long. Trimming stripped 4 bases from V and 2 bases from J, with 8 bases between. CDR3 in amino acids: CSVGGQNYGYTF. The CDR3 nucleotides read TGCAGCGTTGGGGGACAAAACTATGGCTACACCTTC.

The chain uses TRBV6-5 and TRBJ1-4; 7 bases match TRBD1. The germline V gene encodes CDR1 MNHEY and CDR2 SVGAGI. The length of the CDR3 is 16 residues. Germline trimming cut 2 bases from V and 5 bases from J; bases unmatched to any gene: 8. The DNA of the CDR3 is TGTGCCAGCAGTTACGTCTCCGGGACAGTAAATGAAAAACTGTTTTTT. As protein: CASSYVSGTVNEKLFF.

The gene calls are TRBV11-2 and TRBJ1-2, with D unclear. The CDR3 is made up of 13 amino acids. Trimming cost V 1 base and J 6 bases, with 9 bases left between them. The V gene's germline CDR1 is SGHAT and CDR2 FQNNGV. DNA of the CDR3: TGTGCCAGCAGCTTAGGAGTTGGGAATGGCTACACCTTC. Its translation is CASSLGVGNGYTF.

The chain uses TRBV3-1 (or the pseudogene TRBV3-2) and TRBJ2-7; 8 bases agree with TRBD1. The CDR3 sequence is 15 residues long. V gave up 4 bases and J gave up 4 bases; unmatched junction bases: 9. Germline V CDR1 and CDR2: LGHDT, YNNKEL (reference sequence). CDR3: CASSRGAGGRYEQYF. DNA of the CDR3: TGTGCCAGCAGCCGCGGGGCAGGGGGCCGTTACGAGCAGTACTTC.

V usage is TRBV7-9 and J usage is TRBJ2-2, with TRBD1 as a possible D gene (6 bases). Germline V gene sequence: CDR1 SEHNR, CDR2 FQNEAQ (reference sequence). This CDR3 has 16 residues. Trimming stripped 4 bases from V and 0 bases from J, with 12 bases between. DNA for the CDR3: TGTGCCAGCAGCTCCGACAGGCTAGCGAACACCGGGGAGCTGTTTTTT. Its translation: CASSSDRLANTGELFF.

V is TRBV27 and J is TRBJ2-2; 7 positions agree with TRBD1. The germline gives CDR1 MNHEY, CDR2 SMNVEV (reference sequence). This CDR3 spans 16 amino acids. V lost 3 bases, J lost 0 bases, and 4 bases stayed unmatched. The CDR3 spells CASSFRQGTNTGELFF. CDR3 coding DNA: TGTGCCAGCAGTTTCCGACAGGGAACGAACACCGGGGAGCTGTTTTTT.

V usage is TRBV7-9 and J usage is TRBJ1-5, with D maybe TRBD1 (6 bases). CDR1 SEHNR and CDR2 FQNEAQ come from the germline V gene (reference sequence). V was trimmed by 1 base and J by 3 bases, leaving 10 bases between them. The CDR3 runs to 15 residues. The chain's CDR3 is CASSLGGQINQPQHF. The CDR3 bases are TGTGCCAGCAGCTTAGGCGGACAGATCAATCAGCCCCAGCATTTT.

This clone is a singleton in its sample. The chain combines TRBV10-3 with TRBJ1-2; tentative D call: TRBD1 (5 bases). The germline gives CDR1 ENHRY, CDR2 SYGVKD. V lost 6 bases to trimming and J lost 4 bases, with 18 bases between them. This CDR3 has 15 residues. The chain's CDR3 is CAISDPGGESYGYTF. In nucleotides, the CDR3 is TGTGCCATCAGCGATCCGGGAGGGGAATCCTATGGCTACACCTTC.

The genes are TRBV30 and TRBJ2-7; 7 bases align to TRBD2. CDR3 length equals 17 residues. Germline V gene data show CDR1 as GTSNPN and CDR2 as SVGIG (reference sequence). V gave up 3 bases and J gave up 5 bases; unmatched junction bases: 19. The CDR3 protein is CAWSLPSPASGVDEQYF. The CDR3 DNA is TGTGCCTGGAGCCTACCTTCCCCGGCTAGCGGTGTGGACGAGCAGTACTTC.

CDR3 bases: TGTGCCACCAGCAGAGATACGACAGGGGTCCTCAATCAGCCCCAGCATTTT. It codes for CATSRDTTGVLNQPQHF. The chain links TRBV15 to TRBJ1-5, with 8 bases identical to TRBD1. The junction had 7 bases not matched to a gene; V was cut back by 0 bases and J by 3 bases. Germline V CDR1 and CDR2: LNHNV, YYDKDF (reference sequence). CDR3 length: 17 amino acids. The whole variable domain, filled in from reference TRBV15 and TRBJ1-5, reads DAMVIQNPRYQVTQFGKPVTLSCSQTLNHNVMYWYQQKSSQAPKLLFHYYDKDFNNEADTPDNFQSRRPNTSFCFLDIRSPGLGDTAMYLCATSRDTTGVLNQPQHFGDGTRLSIL.

This clone was counted once. This sequence joins TRBV9 and TRBJ2-3; TRBD2 matches at 9 bases. The CDR3 extends over 15 amino acids. V was clipped by 3 bases and J by 4 bases; unmatched bases: 6. Germline V lookup: CDR1 SGDLS, CDR2 YYNGEE. As DNA, the CDR3 is TGTGCCAGCAGCGGGGCGGGGGGGCCGGCAGATACGCAGTATTTT. Translating gives CASSGAGGPADTQYF.

The chain links TRBV10-3 to TRBJ1-6; 10 positions agree with TRBD1. V trimming: 3 bases; J trimming: 7 bases; junction bases outside the gene matches: 3. CDR1 is ENHRY, CDR2 SYGVKD, per germline. The CDR3 is 15 amino acids. DNA for the CDR3: TGTGCCATCAGTGAAAGGACAGGGGGGAATTCACCCCTCCACTTT. Translation: CAISERTGGNSPLHF.

The chain uses TRBV10-3 and TRBJ2-2; TRBD1 might be the D (6 bases). V was clipped by 5 bases and J by 4 bases, with 11 bases between them. From germline, CDR1 is ENHRY and CDR2 SYGVKD. The CDR3 sequence is 14 residues long. The CDR3 nucleotides read TGTGCCATCAGTCCGGACAGATCCACCGGGGAGCTGTTTTTT. Translating gives CAISPDRSTGELFF.

The rearrangement uses TRBV9 and TRBJ1-6; the D is unclear. V was pared by 0 bases and J by 5 bases, with 12 bases between. Germline CDR1 and CDR2: SGDLS and YYNGEE. The CDR3 spans 16 residues. CDR3 in amino acids: CASSVDTRRHNSPLHF. The CDR3, as DNA: TGTGCCAGCAGCGTAGACACGCGACGGCATAATTCACCCCTCCACTTT.